The entry that follows covers one T cell receptor (beta chain) sequence. It was during active infection that Seattle patients were enrolled and then longitudinally followed. With V trimmed by 2 bases and J by 5 bases, 5 bases remained unmatched. CDR3 length: 14 amino acids. Germline loops: CDR1 GTSNPN, CDR2 SVGIG (reference sequence). The entry originates in a study of blood T cell repertoires in COVID-19. On the study more broadly: Italy, Spain and the United States were the sources of the convalescent and acute COVID-19 samples.

Using immunoSEQ multiplex PCR, the repertoire was profiled, and TCRdb retains in-frame clones only, with some absent. The table lists some 310,000 clones, 90% of them singletons, with less than 3.5% in the top ten. The source of this sequence is a woman aged 25 to 45 with COVID-19, enrolled during active disease. This chain joins TRBV30 and TRBJ1-2; 10 bases match TRBD1. The sequenced sample was peripheral blood. The CDR3 sequence: CAWSYGQGEYGYTF. CDR3 DNA: TGTGCCTGGAGTTATGGACAGGGGGAGTATGGCTACACCTTC. The full variable domain, rest sourced from reference TRBV30 and TRBJ1-2, is SQTIHQWPATLVQPVGSPLSLECTVEGTSNPNLYWYRQAAGRGLQLLFYSVGIGQISSEVPQNLSASRPQDRQFILSSKKLLLSDSGFYLCAWSYGQGEYGYTFGSGTRLTVV.